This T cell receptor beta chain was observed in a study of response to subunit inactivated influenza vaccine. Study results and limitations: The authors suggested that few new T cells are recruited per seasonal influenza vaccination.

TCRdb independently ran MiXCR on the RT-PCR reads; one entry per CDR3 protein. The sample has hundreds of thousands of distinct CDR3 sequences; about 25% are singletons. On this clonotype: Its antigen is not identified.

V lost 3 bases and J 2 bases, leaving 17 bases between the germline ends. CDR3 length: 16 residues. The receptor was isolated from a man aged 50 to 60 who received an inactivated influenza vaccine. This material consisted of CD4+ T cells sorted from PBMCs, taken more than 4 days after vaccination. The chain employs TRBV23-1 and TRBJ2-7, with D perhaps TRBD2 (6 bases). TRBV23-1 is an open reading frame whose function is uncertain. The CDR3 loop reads CASSHHTTPGAYEQYF. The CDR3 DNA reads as TGCGCCAGCAGTCACCACACGACCCCGGGGGCCTACGAGCAGTACTTC.